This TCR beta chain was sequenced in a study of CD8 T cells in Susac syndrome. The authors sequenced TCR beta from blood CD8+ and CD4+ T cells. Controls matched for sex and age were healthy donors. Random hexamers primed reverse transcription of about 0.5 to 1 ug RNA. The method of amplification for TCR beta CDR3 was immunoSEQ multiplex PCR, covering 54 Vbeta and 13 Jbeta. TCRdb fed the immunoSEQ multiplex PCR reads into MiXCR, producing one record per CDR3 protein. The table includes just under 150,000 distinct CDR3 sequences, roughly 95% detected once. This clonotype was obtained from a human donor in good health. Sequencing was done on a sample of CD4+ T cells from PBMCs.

The CDR3 loop reads CASSLRQVDEQYF. CDR3 in DNA: TGTGCCAGCTCACTAAGACAGGTAGACGAGCAGTACTTC. This rearrangement joins TRBV18 to TRBJ2-7; D perhaps matches TRBD1 (6 bases). With 4 bases removed from V and 5 bases from J, the gap between germline ends came to 12 bases. The CDR3 consists of 13 residues. Germline assignment: CDR1 KGHSH and CDR2 LQKENI.